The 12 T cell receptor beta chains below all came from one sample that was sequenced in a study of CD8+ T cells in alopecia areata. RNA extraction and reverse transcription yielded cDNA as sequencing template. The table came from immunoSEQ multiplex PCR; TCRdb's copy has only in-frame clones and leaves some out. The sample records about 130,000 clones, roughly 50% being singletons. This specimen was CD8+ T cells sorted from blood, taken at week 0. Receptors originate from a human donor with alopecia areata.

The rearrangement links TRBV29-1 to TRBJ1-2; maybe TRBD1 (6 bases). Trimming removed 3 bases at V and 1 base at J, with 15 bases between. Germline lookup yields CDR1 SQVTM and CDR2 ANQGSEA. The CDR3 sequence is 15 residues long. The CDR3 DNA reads TGCAGCGTTGATGGGGGGCACAGTTTTAACTATGGCTACACCTTC. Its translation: CSVDGGHSFNYGYTF.

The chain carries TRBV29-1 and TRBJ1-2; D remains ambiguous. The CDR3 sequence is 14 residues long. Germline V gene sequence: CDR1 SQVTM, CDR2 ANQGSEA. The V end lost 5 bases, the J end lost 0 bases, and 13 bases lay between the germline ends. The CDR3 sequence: CSVSGTRSNYGYTF. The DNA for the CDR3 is TGCAGCGTTTCGGGAACGAGGTCTAACTATGGCTACACCTTC.

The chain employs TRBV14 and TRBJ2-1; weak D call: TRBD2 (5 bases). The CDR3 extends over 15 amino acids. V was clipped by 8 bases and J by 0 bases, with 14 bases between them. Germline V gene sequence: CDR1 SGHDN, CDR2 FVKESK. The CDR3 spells CASAEVGSSYNEQFF. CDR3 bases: TGTGCCAGCGCGGAGGTGGGGAGCTCCTACAATGAGCAGTTCTTC.

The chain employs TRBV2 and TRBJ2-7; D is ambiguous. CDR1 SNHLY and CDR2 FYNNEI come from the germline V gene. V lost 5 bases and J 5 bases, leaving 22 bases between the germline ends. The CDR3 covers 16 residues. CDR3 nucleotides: TGTGCCAGCAGTTCCCCTCTCCACTCCTCTCTCGACGAGCAGTACTTC. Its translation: CASSSPLHSSLDEQYF.

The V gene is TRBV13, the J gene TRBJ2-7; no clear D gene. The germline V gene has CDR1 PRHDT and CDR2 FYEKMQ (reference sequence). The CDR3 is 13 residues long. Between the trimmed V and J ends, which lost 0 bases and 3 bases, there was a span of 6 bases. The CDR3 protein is CASSLGSVYEQYF. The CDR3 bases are TGTGCCAGCAGCTTAGGGTCGGTCTACGAGCAGTACTTC. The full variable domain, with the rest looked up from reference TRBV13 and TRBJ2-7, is AAGVIQSPRHLIKEKRETATLKCYPIPRHDTVYWYQQGPGQDPQFLISFYEKMQSDKGSIPDRFSAQQFSDYHSELNMSSLELGDSALYFCASSLGSVYEQYFGPGTRLTVT.

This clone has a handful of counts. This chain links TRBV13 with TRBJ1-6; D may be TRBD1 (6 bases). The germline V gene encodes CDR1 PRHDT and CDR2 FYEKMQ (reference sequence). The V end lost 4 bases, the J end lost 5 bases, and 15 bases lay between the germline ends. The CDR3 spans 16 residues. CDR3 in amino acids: CASSSRRQGNNSPLHF. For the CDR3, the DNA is TGTGCCAGCAGCTCCAGGAGGCAGGGGAATAATTCACCCCTCCACTTT. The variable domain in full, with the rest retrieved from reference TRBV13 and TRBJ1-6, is AAGVIQSPRHLIKEKRETATLKCYPIPRHDTVYWYQQGPGQDPQFLISFYEKMQSDKGSIPDRFSAQQFSDYHSELNMSSLELGDSALYFCASSSRRQGNNSPLHFGNGTRLTVT.

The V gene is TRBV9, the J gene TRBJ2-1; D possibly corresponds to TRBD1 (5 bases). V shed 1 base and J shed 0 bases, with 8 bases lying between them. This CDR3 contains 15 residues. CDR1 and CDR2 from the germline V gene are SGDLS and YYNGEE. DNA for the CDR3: TGTGCCAGCAGCGTAAGGGGCTACTCCTACAATGAGCAGTTCTTC. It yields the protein CASSVRGYSYNEQFF.

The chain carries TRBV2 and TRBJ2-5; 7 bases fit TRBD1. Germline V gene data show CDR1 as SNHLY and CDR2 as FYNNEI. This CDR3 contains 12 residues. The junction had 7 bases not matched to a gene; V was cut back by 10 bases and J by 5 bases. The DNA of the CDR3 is TGTGCCACCGAGACAGGGATGGAGACCCAGTACTTC. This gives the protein CATETGMETQYF. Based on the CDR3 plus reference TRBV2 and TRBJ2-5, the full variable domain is EPEVTQTPSHQVTQMGQEVILRCVPISNHLYFYWYRQILGQKVEFLVSFYNNEISEKSEIFDDQFSVERPDGSNFTLKIRSTKLEDSAMYFCATETGMETQYFGPGTRLLVL.

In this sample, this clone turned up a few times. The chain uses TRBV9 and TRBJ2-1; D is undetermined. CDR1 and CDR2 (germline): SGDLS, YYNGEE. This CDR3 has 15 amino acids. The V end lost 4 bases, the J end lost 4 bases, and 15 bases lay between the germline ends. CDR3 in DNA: TGTGCCAGCAGCCCCCGTAGTACCGGGTACAATGAGCAGTTCTTC. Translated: CASSPRSTGYNEQFF.

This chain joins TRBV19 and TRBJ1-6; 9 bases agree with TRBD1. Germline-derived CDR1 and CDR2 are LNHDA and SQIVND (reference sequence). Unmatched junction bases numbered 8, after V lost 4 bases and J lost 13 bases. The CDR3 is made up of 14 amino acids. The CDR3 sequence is CASSTGTGFFPLHF. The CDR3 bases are TGTGCCAGTAGTACCGGGACAGGGTTCTTTCCCCTCCACTTT. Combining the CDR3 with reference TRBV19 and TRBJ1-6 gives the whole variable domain DGGITQSPKYLFRKEGQNVTLSCEQNLNHDAMYWYRQDPGQGLRLIYYSQIVNDFQKGDIAEGYSVSREKKESFPLTVTSAQKNPTAFYLCASSTGTGFFPLHFGNGTRLTVT.

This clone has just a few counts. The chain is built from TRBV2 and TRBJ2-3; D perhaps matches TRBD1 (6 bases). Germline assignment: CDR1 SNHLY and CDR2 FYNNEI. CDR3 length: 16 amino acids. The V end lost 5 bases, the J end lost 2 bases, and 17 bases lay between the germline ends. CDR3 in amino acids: CASSRGSFDATDTQYF. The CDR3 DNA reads TGTGCCAGCAGTAGGGGGAGCTTCGATGCCACAGATACGCAGTATTTT.

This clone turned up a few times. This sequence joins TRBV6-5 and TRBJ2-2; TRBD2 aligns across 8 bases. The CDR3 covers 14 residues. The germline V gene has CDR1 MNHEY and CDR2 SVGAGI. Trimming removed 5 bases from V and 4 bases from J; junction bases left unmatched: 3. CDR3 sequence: CASSDGLATGELFF. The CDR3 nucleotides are TGTGCCAGCAGTGACGGACTAGCCACCGGGGAGCTGTTTTTT.